These T cell receptor beta chains were read from a single sample in a study of cytomegalovirus exposure and HLA in healthy donors. Measured with immunoSEQ multiplex PCR; TCRdb has only the in-frame clones, and not every one. The table records around 110,000 clones, roughly 73% of them present only once. Sequencing was carried out using PBMCs. These receptors were obtained from a man aged 30 to 45 in good health and CMV-seronegative. Both conserved end residues are part of each CDR3. Where a row states a size, it is once, few, many or the class of an expanded clone; other rows omit it.

clone_size	cdr3_length	v_call	cdr3_aa
.	16	TRBV29-1	CSVEIFGGWSSYEQYF
.	20	TRBV28	CASSFRPPMRQEKSNYGYTF
once	16	TRBV7-9	CASSLRLAEFTDTQYF
.	16	TRBV11-3	CASSPGTGKNQETQYF
few	14	TRBV5-1	CASSLEWGPGELFF
few	13	TRBV7-8	CASSSLRGREQYF
.	14	TRBV5-6	CASSRASGANEQFF
.	16	TRBV4-1	CASSQVPARAYYEQYF
.	13	TRBV7-3	CASSFNGNTEAFF
.	16	TRBV9	CASSVTPGGQTGELFF
.	12	TRBV7-6	CASSLAQGGAFF
.	16	TRBV5-4	CASSPGQGATNEKLFF
few	15	TRBV19	CASSIGVAARDEQYF
.	14	TRBV6-1	CASRTGTLGQPQHF
.	14	TRBV2	CASSRTSGAGELFF
few	16	TRBV28	CASSPTSGGLYNEQFF
.	14	TRBV7-9	CASSPIERESEQYF
few	18	TRBV30	CAWSVLAGTLPGANVLTF
.	13	TRBV11-1	CASSTGNTDTQYF
.	16	TRBV11-2	CASGNPARTGDYEQYF
.	16	TRBV28	CASSSSGQGGTDTQYF
.	13	TRBV6-1	CASKLAAPYEQYF
once	11	TRBV30	CAWITGGVQYF
.	13	TRBV19	CASEDRRNQPQHF
once	16	TRBV28	CASRAALGQGTYEQYF
.	14	TRBV5-6	CASSSTGTSYEQYF
once	15	TRBV6-5	CASSYGGAGGEKLFF
.	15	TRBV6-5	CASSPGGLGNTEAFF
.	16	TRBV5-1	CASSLGPMGGSTEAFF
.	15	TRBV27	CASSLSSGYREKLFF
.	15	TRBV27	CASSKQGLGNTEAFF
.	16	TRBV28	CASPRAGSVGTDTQYF
.	18	TRBV27	CASNPGQGITQRGYEQYF
.	15	TRBV7-9	CASSPGTGRNTEAFF
few	13	TRBV21-1	CASREAWDNGYTF
.	14	TRBV5-1	CASSFLQGGYKAFF
.	15	TRBV5-4	CASSLGHRGYNEQFF
.	16	TRBV5-4	CASSPGSGAAGETQYF
.	16	TRBV7-9	CASSFLDSGSTDTQYF
.	15	TRBV28	CASSLPGQLGEKLFF
once	12	TRBV5-1	CASSLVFGEQYF
.	13	TRBV29-1	CSVGLGRSYEQYF
.	15	TRBV7-6	CASSLVWRGPGPQYF
.	15	TRBV9	CASSYGLAGGDEQFF
.	15	TRBV7-8	CASSPGGLFTGELFF
.	14	TRBV27	CASSLDRGTDTQYF
.	13	TRBV5-1	CASSSGLEETQYF
.	16	TRBV5-5	CASSTTTGGSYNEQFF